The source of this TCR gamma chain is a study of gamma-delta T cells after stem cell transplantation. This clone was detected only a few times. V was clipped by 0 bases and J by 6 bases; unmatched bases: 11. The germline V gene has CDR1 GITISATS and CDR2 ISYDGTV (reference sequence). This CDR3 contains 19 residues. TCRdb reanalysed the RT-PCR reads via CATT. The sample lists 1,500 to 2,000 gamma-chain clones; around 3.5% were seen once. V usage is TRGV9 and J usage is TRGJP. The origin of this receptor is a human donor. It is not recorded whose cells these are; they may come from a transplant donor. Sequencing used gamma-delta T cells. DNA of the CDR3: TGTGCCTTGTGGGAGGTGCTTGGAAGACCAGAGTTGGGCAAAAAAATCAAGGTATTT. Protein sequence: CALWEVLGRPELGKKIKVF.